A single sample is the source of the 22 T cell receptor beta chains below, sequenced in a study of T cells after yellow fever vaccination. TCRdb independently ran MiXCR on the 5' RACE reads; one entry per CDR3 protein. The sample records tens of thousands of distinct CDR3 sequences, approximately 7% being singletons. Sample: CD8+ T cells sorted from PBMCs, taken 5 days after the first yellow fever vaccination. These receptor sequences come from a young man who received the YFV17D yellow fever vaccine.

This clonotype was picked up a small number of times. The J gene is TRBJ2-7, the V gene TRBV5-1; 10 bases agree with TRBD1. Germline CDR1 reads SGHRS; CDR2 reads YFSETQ. The CDR3 has 16 amino acids. Trimming took 0 bases from V and 2 from J; bases not matched to a gene: 5. The CDR3 protein is CASSLEPGQGPYEQYV. In DNA, the CDR3 is TGCGCCAGCAGCTTGGAACCGGGACAGGGGCCCTACGAGCAGTACGTC.

This clonotype has only a few counts. This sequence joins TRBV7-6 and TRBJ2-1; D call uncertain. Looked up from germline, CDR1 is SGHVS and CDR2 is FNYEAQ. The CDR3 contains 17 residues. Trimming pared 1 base from V and 6 bases from J, leaving 19 bases between. CDR3 DNA: TGTGCCAGCAGCTTAGGAGCTAGTGGGCCCCTCGGCAATGAGCAGTTCTTC. This gives the protein CASSLGASGPLGNEQFF.

This clonotype was recorded at least ten times. The rearrangement uses TRBV5-8 and TRBJ2-1, with TRBD2 matching over 10 bases. The CDR3 runs 16 residues. The V segment lost 2 bases and the J segment 1 base; nucleotides outside the gene matches: 3. The germline CDR1 and CDR2 sequences are SGHTS and YDEGEE. The chain's CDR3 is CASSFGLAVSYNEQFF. The CDR3 nucleotides read TGTGCCAGCAGCTTCGGACTAGCGGTTTCCTACAATGAGCAGTTCTTC.

This clonotype occurred many times. The chain has TRBV28 and TRBJ1-1; no clear D gene. This CDR3 contains 16 residues. Germline V gives CDR1 MDHEN, CDR2 SYDVKM. Trimming left V 3 bases short and J 0 bases short, with 14 bases between. The DNA for the CDR3 is TGTGCCAGCAGTTTTCGACGGAACACCATGAACACTGAAGCTTTCTTT. It translates to CASSFRRNTMNTEAFF. The full variable domain, in which reference TRBV28 and TRBJ1-1 provide the parts outside the CDR3, is DVKVTQSSRYLVKRTGEKVFLECVQDMDHENMFWYRQDPGLGLRLIYFSYDVKMKEKGDIPEGYSVSREKKERFSLILESASTNQTSMYLCASSFRRNTMNTEAFFGQGTRLTVV.

In this sample, this clonotype turned up a few times. In DNA form, the CDR3 reads TGTGCCAGCAGACAGGGACAAAGCCTTGGGTACACCATATATTTT. Amino acids: CASRQGQSLGYTIYF. This chain connects TRBV27 to TRBJ1-3, with a tentative D call TRBD1 (6 bases). Trimming stripped 6 bases from V and 8 bases from J, with 20 bases between. The germline V gene encodes CDR1 MNHEY and CDR2 SMNVEV (reference sequence). The CDR3 has 15 amino acids.

This clonotype was counted ten times or more. The chain combines TRBV10-3 with TRBJ1-1; TRBD1 aligns across 8 bases. The CDR3 spans 13 residues. V lost 6 bases and J lost 5; bases outside the gene matches: 5. Germline CDR1 ENHRY, CDR2 SYGVKD. The CDR3 spells CAIRQDRGTEAFF. DNA for the CDR3: TGTGCCATCAGACAAGACAGGGGAACTGAAGCTTTCTTT.

The CDR3 nucleotides are TGCGCCAGCGCGACTTCCGGCGTTGATACGCAGTATTTT. Protein: CASATSGVDTQYF. The rearrangement links TRBV5-1 to TRBJ2-3, with no clear D. The V and J ends lost 7 bases and 6 bases respectively, with 15 bases between them. This CDR3 is 13 amino acids long. Germline V gene lookup returns CDR1 SGHRS and CDR2 YFSETQ.

The V call is TRBV9, the J call TRBJ2-3; 8 positions agree with TRBD2. CDR3 length: 17 residues. V gave up 0 bases and J gave up 2 bases; unmatched junction bases: 8. Looked up from germline, CDR1 is SGDLS and CDR2 is YYNGEE. The CDR3 bases are TGTGCCAGCAGCGTAGAGGGCCTAGCGGGCCCCACAGATACGCAGTATTTT. Protein: CASSVEGLAGPTDTQYF.

The rearrangement uses TRBV15 and TRBJ2-5, with D unresolved. Germline values: CDR1 LNHNV, CDR2 YYDKDF (reference sequence). The V gene lost 4 bases and the J gene lost 5 bases, with 17 bases spanning the gap. The CDR3 loop spans 15 amino acids. The CDR3 is CATSTGLGTAETQYF. Here the CDR3 DNA reads TGTGCCACCAGCACTGGGTTGGGAACGGCGGAGACCCAGTACTTC.

This clonotype was observed at least ten times. This chain connects TRBV27 to TRBJ2-7; the match to TRBD1 covers 7 bases. CDR1 is MNHEY and CDR2 is SMNVEV in the germline V gene (reference sequence). CDR3 size: 15 residues. Unmatched junction bases numbered 4, after V lost 1 base and J lost 1 base. The CDR3 DNA is TGTGCCAGCAGTTTATTGGGGACAGTTTCCTACGAGCAGTACTTC. Translation: CASSLLGTVSYEQYF.

The rearrangement uses TRBV7-9 and TRBJ1-2; no clear D gene. Per germline, CDR1 SEHNR and CDR2 FQNEAQ (reference sequence). CDR3 length: 12 amino acids. V shed 6 bases and J shed 1 base, with 6 bases lying between them. The CDR3 sequence: CASRGFNYGYTF. The DNA for the CDR3 is TGTGCCAGCAGGGGCTTTAACTATGGCTACACCTTC.

CDR3 sequence: CASSQATGGTGELFF. In nucleotides, the CDR3 is TGCGCCAGCAGCCAGGCGACAGGGGGTACCGGGGAGCTGTTTTTT. The rearrangement joins TRBV4-1 to TRBJ2-2, with 9 bases aligning to TRBD1. Trimming took 3 bases from V and 5 from J; bases not matched to a gene: 4. The CDR3 consists of 15 residues. Germline CDR1 MGHRA, CDR2 YSYEKL.

This clonotype was seen ten or more times. The chain joins TRBV5-1 to TRBJ1-1; a possible D gene is TRBD1 (6 bases). Germline CDR1 reads SGHRS; CDR2 reads YFSETQ. CDR3 size: 14 residues. V was clipped by 4 bases and J by 0 bases, with 10 bases between them. This chain's CDR3 is CASSQGTMNTEAFF. In DNA, the CDR3 is TGCGCCAGCAGCCAGGGGACAATGAACACTGAAGCTTTCTTT.

This clonotype was detected many times. V is TRBV2 and J is TRBJ2-7; D might be TRBD2 (6 bases). CDR1 is SNHLY, CDR2 FYNNEI, per germline. This CDR3 is built from 17 residues. The ends were cut back, 8 bases at V and 7 bases at J, with 30 bases in the middle. The CDR3 is CASWGEMIAPEGWEQYV. In DNA, the CDR3 is TGTGCCAGCTGGGGGGAGATGATTGCTCCTGAGGGATGGGAGCAGTACGTC.

This clonotype was seen ten or more times. This sequence joins TRBV6-1 and TRBJ1-1; D is ambiguous. The CDR3 extends over 13 amino acids. CDR1 MNHNS and CDR2 SASEGT come from the germline V gene. V lost 5 bases to trimming and J lost 1 base, with 8 bases between them. The DNA of the CDR3 is TGTGCCAGCAGTAAACACCGGAACACTGAAGCTTTCTTT. It is translated as CASSKHRNTEAFF.

The chain couples TRBV5-4 to TRBJ2-7, with 9 bases lining up with TRBD2. V lost 0 bases and J lost 2; bases outside the gene matches: 3. The V gene's germline CDR1 is SGHNT and CDR2 YYREEE (reference sequence). This CDR3 contains 15 residues. CDR3 sequence: CASSLELAGAYEQYF. The CDR3 DNA reads TGTGCCAGCAGCTTGGAACTAGCGGGCGCCTACGAGCAGTACTTC.

This clonotype was seen ten or more times. The rearrangement uses TRBV6-5 and TRBJ2-2; D unresolved. The CDR3 has 15 amino acids. Germline V gives CDR1 MNHEY, CDR2 SVGAGI. Between the trimmed V and J ends, which lost 1 base and 6 bases, there was a span of 12 bases. The CDR3 is CASSYYGVQAGELFF. As DNA, the CDR3 is TGTGCCAGCAGTTACTATGGTGTTCAGGCCGGGGAGCTGTTTTTT.

About this clonotype itself: A read error may be the cause here, since a much bigger clone is one base away. The V gene is TRBV6-2 or TRBV6-3, the J gene TRBJ2-2; 14 positions match TRBD2. Looked up from germline, CDR1 is MNHEY and CDR2 is SVGEGT. There are 16 residues in the CDR3. CDR3 DNA: TGTGCCCGCAGTCGACTAGCGGGGGGGCCCCACGGGGAGCTGTTTTTT. Residues: CARSRLAGGPHGELFF.

This clonotype was detected a few times. This sequence joins TRBV6-2 or TRBV6-3 and TRBJ2-7; D perhaps matches TRBD2 (6 bases). This CDR3 region has 12 residues. V lost 2 bases, J lost 7 bases, and 9 bases lay in between. CDR1 MNHEY and CDR2 SVGEGT come from the germline V gene. CDR3 in amino acids: CASSYDAGEQYF. For the CDR3, the DNA is TGTGCCAGCAGTTACGACGCGGGGGAGCAGTACTTC.

This clonotype was observed a handful of times. This sequence joins TRBV5-1 and TRBJ2-1; TRBD1 aligns across 8 bases. Germline-derived CDR1 and CDR2 are SGHRS and YFSETQ. The CDR3 runs to 15 residues. After removal of 5 bases from V and 2 bases from J, the junction contained 6 bases not matched to a gene. CDR3 coding DNA: TGCGCCAGCAGTCAGGGGGCCCTAACCTACAATGAGCAGTTCTTC. Translating it yields CASSQGALTYNEQFF.

This clonotype was observed at least ten times. This chain joins TRBV3-1 and TRBJ2-2; TRBD1 or TRBD2 may be the D gene (6 bases each). The V gene lost 0 bases and the J gene lost 6 bases, with 11 bases spanning the gap. There are 15 residues in the CDR3. Germline loops: CDR1 LGHDT, CDR2 YNNKEL (reference sequence). CDR3 in amino acids: CASSQENREAGELFF. The CDR3 bases are TGTGCCAGCAGCCAAGAGAACAGGGAGGCCGGGGAGCTGTTTTTT.

CDR3 coding DNA: TGTGCCAGCAGCTTCCTGTATCAGCCCCAGCATTTT. Translated, it gives CASSFLYQPQHF. V and J are TRBV7-9 and TRBJ1-5; no definite D call. Germline lookup yields CDR1 SEHNR and CDR2 FQNEAQ (reference sequence). The length of the CDR3 is 12 residues. The V gene lost 3 bases and the J gene lost 5 bases, with 5 bases spanning the gap.